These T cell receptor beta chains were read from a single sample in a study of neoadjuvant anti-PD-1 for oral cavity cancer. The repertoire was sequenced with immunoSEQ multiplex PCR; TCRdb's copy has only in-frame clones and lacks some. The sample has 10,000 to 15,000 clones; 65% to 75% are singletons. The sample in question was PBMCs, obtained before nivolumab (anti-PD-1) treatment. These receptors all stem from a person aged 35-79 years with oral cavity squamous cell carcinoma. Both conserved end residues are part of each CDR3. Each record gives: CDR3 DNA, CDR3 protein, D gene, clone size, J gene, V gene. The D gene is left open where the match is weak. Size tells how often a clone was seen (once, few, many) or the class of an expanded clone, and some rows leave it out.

DNA: TGTGCTAGCAGCACCGACAGGAGCAATGAGCAGTTCTTC; CDR3: CASSTDRSNEQFF; D: .; size: .; J: TRBJ2-1; V: TRBV7-7
DNA: TGTGCCAGCAAAAACCCCTTCTACAATGAGCAGTTCTTC; CDR3: CASKNPFYNEQFF; D: .; size: .; J: TRBJ2-1; V: TRBV6-1
DNA: TGTGCCAGCAGCTTAGCGAATAGCGGGGGCTCGGCAGAGACCCAGTACTTC; CDR3: CASSLANSGGSAETQYF; D: TRBD2; size: .; J: TRBJ2-5; V: TRBV7-9
DNA: TGTGCCAGCAGCTTAAACAGGGCCGGGGAGCTGTTTTTT; CDR3: CASSLNRAGELFF; D: .; size: .; J: TRBJ2-2; V: TRBV7-2
DNA: TGCGCCAGCACCCGAGTAGGGGGCGGTGGCACCGGGGAGCTGTTTTTT; CDR3: CASTRVGGGGTGELFF; D: TRBD1; size: .; J: TRBJ2-2; V: TRBV10-2
DNA: TGTGCCAGCAGCTTAACGAGGGGGCAAAGTGGCTACACCTTC; CDR3: CASSLTRGQSGYTF; D: TRBD1; size: .; J: TRBJ1-2; V: TRBV7-2
DNA: TGTGCCAGCGGCCCTGGGGGCGGCGAGCAGTACTTC; CDR3: CASGPGGGEQYF; D: .; size: .; J: TRBJ2-7; V: TRBV28
DNA: TGTGCCAGCAGCTCCAGGACTAGCGGGGGGAATGAGCAGTTCTTC; CDR3: CASSSRTSGGNEQFF; D: TRBD2; size: .; J: TRBJ2-1; V: TRBV7-2
DNA: TGTGCCAGCCGGCCCGCAGGGGGCTACTACGAGCAGTACTTC; CDR3: CASRPAGGYYEQYF; D: TRBD1; size: .; J: TRBJ2-7; V: TRBV27
DNA: TGTGCCAGCTCACCCCGGGGGCAGAACTATGGCTACACCTTC; CDR3: CASSPRGQNYGYTF; D: .; size: .; J: TRBJ1-2; V: TRBV18
DNA: TGCGCCAGCAGCTCTTCTCCTGGACAGAGAAACACCATATATTTT; CDR3: CASSSSPGQRNTIYF; D: .; size: .; J: TRBJ1-3; V: TRBV5-1
DNA: TGTGCCAGCAACAGGGGCAATCAGCCCCAGCATTTT; CDR3: CASNRGNQPQHF; D: .; size: few; J: TRBJ1-5; V: TRBV28
DNA: TGTGCCAGCAGTGGGGGATGGAGGGAGACCCAGTACTTC; CDR3: CASSGGWRETQYF; D: .; size: .; J: TRBJ2-5; V: TRBV2
DNA: TGCGCCAGCAGCCGGACAGGAGACACCTACGAGCAGTACTTC; CDR3: CASSRTGDTYEQYF; D: TRBD1; size: .; J: TRBJ2-7; V: TRBV5-1
DNA: TGTGCCAGCAGCCAAGGTGGGACAGGCAATGGCTACACCTTC; CDR3: CASSQGGTGNGYTF; D: TRBD1; size: .; J: TRBJ1-2; V: TRBV4-2
DNA: TGTGCCAGCAGAGATTCCGGGACAGGGTACCACGAGCAGTACTTC; CDR3: CASRDSGTGYHEQYF; D: TRBD1; size: .; J: TRBJ2-7; V: TRBV6-6
DNA: TGCGCCAGCAGCTGGGGACTAGCCCAAGAGACCCAGTACTTC; CDR3: CASSWGLAQETQYF; D: TRBD2; size: .; J: TRBJ2-5; V: TRBV5-1
DNA: TGTGCCAGCAGCTTGGATCCGGCAGCAGCTAATTCACCCCTCCACTTT; CDR3: CASSLDPAAANSPLHF; D: .; size: .; J: TRBJ1-6; V: TRBV5-6
DNA: TGTGCCAGCAGTCCCCACCTATCATCAGCTAACTATGGCTACACCTTC; CDR3: CASSPHLSSANYGYTF; D: .; size: .; J: TRBJ1-2; V: TRBV28
DNA: TGTGCCACCAGCGACAGGACTTCCTACGAGCAGTACTTC; CDR3: CATSDRTSYEQYF; D: .; size: .; J: TRBJ2-7; V: TRBV15
DNA: TGTGCCAGCTACGACAGCTCCTACAATGAGCAGTTCTTC; CDR3: CASYDSSYNEQFF; D: .; size: .; J: TRBJ2-1; V: TRBV18
DNA: TGCGCCAGCAGTGAGATCCTAGGGACAGGGGGGGACGAGCAGTACTTC; CDR3: CASSEILGTGGDEQYF; D: TRBD1; size: .; J: TRBJ2-7; V: TRBV10-1
DNA: TGTGCCAGCAGTTACAGGGGTGGGAAAGCTTTCTTT; CDR3: CASSYRGGKAFF; D: TRBD1; size: .; J: TRBJ1-1; V: TRBV28
DNA: TGCGCCAGCAGCCCCCCCACAGATACGCAGTATTTT; CDR3: CASSPPTDTQYF; D: .; size: .; J: TRBJ2-3; V: TRBV5-1
DNA: TGTGCCAGCAGTCCAAACAGGGGAGGGACTGAAGCTTTCTTT; CDR3: CASSPNRGGTEAFF; D: TRBD1; size: .; J: TRBJ1-1; V: TRBV27
DNA: TGTGCCAGCAGCCGAGGGGGGAACACCGGGGAGCTGTTTTTT; CDR3: CASSRGGNTGELFF; D: .; size: few; J: TRBJ2-2; V: TRBV6-5
DNA: TGTGCCAGCAGCCCTCAGGCCACCGGGGAGCTGTTTTTT; CDR3: CASSPQATGELFF; D: .; size: .; J: TRBJ2-2; V: TRBV14
DNA: TGTGCCAGCAGTCCGGGACTAGCGGGGGGACTTCGGGCGCAGTATTTT; CDR3: CASSPGLAGGLRAQYF; D: TRBD2; size: .; J: TRBJ2-3; V: TRBV27